Listed below are T cell receptor beta chains from one sample, sequenced in a study of CD8 T cells in Susac syndrome. MiXCR was run by TCRdb on the immunoSEQ multiplex PCR reads, yielding one entry per CDR3 protein. Of roughly 130,000 distinct CDR3 sequences listed, over 90% are singletons. Sample: CD4+ T cells from PBMCs. The source of these receptors is a human donor in good health. Both conserved end residues are part of each CDR3. D genes are given only for firm matches. Some rows mark clone size as missing; the rest say once, few, many or name a class of expanded clone.

J: TRBJ2-1; size: NA; D: TRBD2; V: TRBV19; CDR3: CASSMKASGYNEQFF; DNA: TGTGCCAGTAGTATGAAGGCTAGCGGATACAATGAGCAGTTCTTC
J: TRBJ1-5; size: NA; D: NA; V: TRBV12-3/TRBV12-4; CDR3: CASSSGGNSNQPQHF; DNA: TGTGCCAGCAGTTCCGGAGGGAATAGCAATCAGCCCCAGCATTTT
J: TRBJ2-2; size: NA; D: NA; V: TRBV2; CDR3: CASSGQTGELFF; DNA: TGTGCCAGCAGTGGCCAGACCGGGGAGCTGTTTTTT
J: TRBJ2-3; size: once; D: NA; V: TRBV29-1; CDR3: CSVEKGPGTDTQYF; DNA: TGCAGCGTTGAAAAGGGACCGGGCACAGATACGCAGTATTTT
J: TRBJ2-5; size: NA; D: TRBD2; V: TRBV3-1; CDR3: CASSFSGRAAETQYF; DNA: TGTGCCAGCAGCTTTAGCGGGAGGGCCGCAGAGACCCAGTACTTC
J: TRBJ1-1; size: NA; D: NA; V: TRBV2; CDR3: CASSPQGEAFF; DNA: TGTGCCAGCAGTCCCCAGGGTGAAGCTTTCTTT
J: TRBJ2-3; size: NA; D: NA; V: TRBV10-3; CDR3: CAISEGRTDTQYF; DNA: TGTGCCATCAGTGAGGGGAGGACAGATACGCAGTATTTT
J: TRBJ2-1; size: NA; D: NA; V: TRBV5-1; CDR3: CASSSQTGSYNEQFF; DNA: TGCGCCAGCAGCTCGCAAACAGGCTCCTACAATGAGCAGTTCTTC
J: TRBJ1-5; size: NA; D: NA; V: TRBV23-1; CDR3: CASRLGTGSNPNQPQHF; DNA: TGCGCCAGCAGACTGGGCACGGGGAGCAACCCCAATCAGCCCCAGCATTTT
J: TRBJ1-1; size: NA; D: NA; V: TRBV15; CDR3: CATSRDLGGTEAFF; DNA: TGTGCCACCAGCAGAGATCTGGGGGGCACTGAAGCTTTCTTT
J: TRBJ2-7; size: NA; D: TRBD1; V: TRBV6-6; CDR3: CASSYAQGQSSYEQYF; DNA: TGTGCCAGCAGTTACGCCCAGGGACAGAGCTCCTACGAGCAGTACTTC
J: TRBJ1-4; size: NA; D: NA; V: TRBV7-9; CDR3: CASSSRYRDGDEKLFF; DNA: TGTGCCAGCAGCAGTCGATACCGGGACGGAGATGAAAAACTGTTTTTT
J: TRBJ2-6; size: NA; D: NA; V: TRBV6-5; CDR3: CASRIRGANVLTF; DNA: TGTGCCAGCAGGATACGTGGGGCCAACGTCCTGACTTTC
J: TRBJ2-1; size: NA; D: TRBD2; V: TRBV3-1; CDR3: CASSPFLAGLNNEQFF; DNA: TGTGCCAGCAGTCCTTTTCTAGCGGGGTTGAACAATGAGCAGTTCTTC
J: TRBJ2-4; size: NA; D: NA; V: TRBV10-3; CDR3: CAISESPRPPKNIQYF; DNA: TGTGCCATCAGTGAGTCGCCGAGGCCTCCCAAAAACATTCAGTACTTC
J: TRBJ2-7; size: NA; D: TRBD2; V: TRBV2; CDR3: CASLLAGMTEQYF; DNA: TGTGCCAGCTTACTAGCGGGTATGACCGAGCAGTACTTC
J: TRBJ2-5; size: NA; D: TRBD1; V: TRBV29-1; CDR3: CSVGWTGGETQYF; DNA: TGCAGCGTTGGGTGGACAGGGGGCGAGACCCAGTACTTC
J: TRBJ2-5; size: NA; D: NA; V: TRBV28; CDR3: CASSLSGTQYF; DNA: TGTGCCAGCAGTTTATCCGGGACCCAGTACTTC
J: TRBJ2-1; size: NA; D: TRBD1; V: TRBV29-1; CDR3: CSVKTGGKRPNEQFF; DNA: TGCAGCGTTAAGACAGGGGGCAAGAGGCCCAATGAGCAGTTCTTC
J: TRBJ2-5; size: once; D: TRBD2; V: TRBV29-1; CDR3: CSSRLARDQETQYF; DNA: TGCAGCTCCAGACTAGCGCGCGACCAAGAGACCCAGTACTTC
J: TRBJ1-2; size: NA; D: NA; V: TRBV10-3; CDR3: CAISDPSLKHGYTF; DNA: TGTGCCATCAGCGATCCATCCCTGAAGCATGGCTACACCTTC
J: TRBJ2-3; size: NA; D: TRBD2; V: TRBV7-9; CDR3: CASSLRAGGLTYTDTQYF; DNA: TGTGCCAGCAGCTTACGAGCGGGAGGCCTAACCTACACAGATACGCAGTATTTT
J: TRBJ2-5; size: NA; D: NA; V: TRBV5-1; CDR3: CASSPGTSQETQYF; DNA: TGCGCCAGCAGCCCTGGGACATCCCAAGAGACCCAGTACTTC
J: TRBJ1-1; size: NA; D: TRBD1; V: TRBV20-1; CDR3: CSAFRDSNVNTEAFF; DNA: TGCAGTGCTTTCCGGGACAGCAACGTGAACACTGAAGCTTTCTTT
J: TRBJ2-3; size: NA; D: NA; V: TRBV12-3/TRBV12-4; CDR3: CASSRTSTFTDTQYF; DNA: TGTGCCAGCAGTCGGACCTCAACTTTCACAGATACGCAGTATTTT
J: TRBJ1-5; size: NA; D: NA; V: TRBV24-1; CDR3: CATSPSSNQPQHF; DNA: TGTGCCACCAGTCCCAGCAGCAATCAGCCCCAGCATTTT
J: TRBJ2-2; size: NA; D: NA; V: TRBV12-3/TRBV12-4; CDR3: CASIRGASNTGELFF; DNA: TGTGCCAGCATACGGGGAGCTAGCAACACCGGGGAGCTGTTTTTT
J: TRBJ2-3; size: NA; D: NA; V: TRBV6-5; CDR3: CASSQTGKDTQYF; DNA: TGTGCCAGCAGTCAAACAGGGAAAGATACGCAGTATTTT
J: TRBJ2-1; size: NA; D: TRBD1; V: TRBV7-9; CDR3: CASSNGQGSANEQFF; DNA: TGTGCCAGCAGCAACGGACAGGGCTCCGCCAATGAGCAGTTCTTC
J: TRBJ2-1; size: NA; D: NA; V: TRBV18; CDR3: CASSLPRGSGAYNEQFF; DNA: TGTGCCAGCTCACTCCCGAGGGGTAGCGGAGCATACAATGAGCAGTTCTTC
J: TRBJ2-2; size: NA; D: TRBD1; V: TRBV29-1; CDR3: CSGRDRDGWNTGELFF; DNA: TGCAGCGGGAGGGACAGGGACGGTTGGAACACCGGGGAGCTGTTTTTT
J: TRBJ1-5; size: NA; D: TRBD1; V: TRBV7-2; CDR3: CASSSAQGLRQPQHF; DNA: TGTGCCAGCAGCTCCGCACAGGGGTTACGGCAGCCCCAGCATTTT
J: TRBJ1-2; size: NA; D: NA; V: TRBV27; CDR3: CASSFSSSSLRSGYTF; DNA: TGTGCCAGCAGTTTTAGTTCTTCCTCCCTGAGGAGCGGCTACACCTTC
J: TRBJ2-1; size: NA; D: TRBD1; V: TRBV28; CDR3: CASNKPGQHNEQFF; DNA: TGTGCCAGCAATAAACCGGGACAGCACAATGAGCAGTTCTTC
J: TRBJ2-7; size: NA; D: NA; V: TRBV2; CDR3: CASGPWTNGEQYF; DNA: TGTGCCAGTGGGCCATGGACGAACGGCGAGCAGTACTTC
J: TRBJ1-1; size: NA; D: NA; V: TRBV4-1; CDR3: CASSNQQGREAFF; DNA: TGCGCCAGCAGCAACCAACAGGGCCGTGAAGCTTTCTTT
J: TRBJ1-2; size: NA; D: NA; V: TRBV5-1; CDR3: CASSLVGSGSNYGYTF; DNA: TGCGCCAGCAGCTTGGTAGGCTCCGGATCTAACTATGGCTACACCTTC
J: TRBJ2-1; size: NA; D: NA; V: TRBV20-1; CDR3: CSALRAISGNEQFF; DNA: TGCAGTGCCTTAAGGGCAATTAGTGGCAATGAGCAGTTCTTC
J: TRBJ1-5; size: NA; D: NA; V: TRBV3-1; CDR3: CASSQGKTQPQHF; DNA: TGTGCCAGCAGCCAAGGTAAAACTCAGCCCCAGCATTTT
J: TRBJ1-4; size: NA; D: NA; V: TRBV28; CDR3: CASMPGSAGEKLFF; DNA: TGTGCCAGCATGCCGGGTTCCGCAGGGGAAAAACTGTTTTTT
J: TRBJ2-7; size: NA; D: NA; V: TRBV7-2; CDR3: CASSLHSTYEQYF; DNA: TGTGCCAGCAGCTTACATAGCACCTACGAGCAGTACTTC
J: TRBJ2-5; size: NA; D: TRBD2; V: TRBV7-8; CDR3: CASSWLAGGGETQYF; DNA: TGTGCCAGCAGCTGGTTAGCGGGAGGAGGGGAGACCCAGTACTTC
J: TRBJ2-5; size: NA; D: NA; V: TRBV7-9; CDR3: CASSPLGPSGETQYF; DNA: TGTGCCAGCAGCCCCTTAGGACCTTCTGGAGAGACCCAGTACTTC
J: TRBJ2-7; size: once; D: NA; V: TRBV19; CDR3: CASSNPGSYEQYF; DNA: TGTGCCAGTAGTAATCCAGGGTCTTACGAGCAGTACTTC
J: TRBJ2-3; size: NA; D: NA; V: TRBV2; CDR3: CASNRDASSTDTQYF; DNA: TGTGCCAGCAACCGGGACGCCTCTAGCACAGATACGCAGTATTTT
J: TRBJ2-7; size: NA; D: TRBD2; V: TRBV5-1; CDR3: CASSLPTSGSHEQYF; DNA: TGCGCCAGCAGCTTACCGACTAGCGGGAGCCACGAGCAGTACTTC
J: TRBJ2-4; size: NA; D: TRBD2; V: TRBV27; CDR3: CASSIAGATKNIQYF; DNA: TGTGCCAGCAGTATAGCGGGAGCCACCAAAAACATTCAGTACTTC
J: TRBJ2-7; size: NA; D: NA; V: TRBV6-2/TRBV6-3; CDR3: CASRTTRDASFYEQYF; DNA: TGTGCCAGCAGAACGACCCGGGACGCGTCCTTCTACGAGCAGTACTTC